These 16 T cell receptor beta chains originate from one sample sequenced in a study of cytomegalovirus exposure and HLA in healthy donors. The PCR ran on 60 Vbeta and 13 Jbeta primers. Sequenced by immunoSEQ multiplex PCR; TCRdb stores in-frame clones only, minus some. The sample contains 72,000 or so clones, about 74% of which appear only once. Sequenced material: PBMCs. All receptors derive from a human donor in good health.

The chain uses TRBV9 and TRBJ2-1; weak D call: TRBD2 (6 bases). The CDR3 has 14 residues. V was cut by 3 bases and J by 1 base, with 8 bases left in between. Germline lookup yields CDR1 SGDLS and CDR2 YYNGEE. DNA of the CDR3: TGTGCCAGCAGCGGGGAGGTATCCTACAATGAGCAGTTCTTC. Its translation is CASSGEVSYNEQFF.

This clone was picked up one time. The rearrangement links TRBV7-2 to TRBJ2-2; 7 nucleotides line up with TRBD1. J was trimmed by 3 bases and V by 6 bases; bases with no gene match: 10. Germline values: CDR1 SGHTA, CDR2 FQGNSA. This CDR3 region has 16 residues. The CDR3 region has the DNA TGTGCCAGCAGGTCAAGGACAGGTTTTGACACCGGGGAGCTGTTTTTT. Encoded protein: CASRSRTGFDTGELFF.

The gene calls are TRBV19 and TRBJ1-5; 9 bases agree with TRBD1. Germline V gives CDR1 LNHDA, CDR2 SQIVND (reference sequence). V was clipped by 6 bases and J by 5 bases; unmatched bases: 8. This CDR3 is 15 amino acids long. CDR3 sequence: CASSSDRGNDQPQHF. Written as DNA, the CDR3 is TGTGCCAGTAGCTCGGACAGGGGCAATGATCAGCCCCAGCATTTT.

The chain is built from TRBV11-2 and TRBJ1-4; TRBD1 is a possible D gene (6 bases). CDR3 length equals 17 residues. CDR1 is SGHAT, CDR2 FQNNGV, per germline. V lost 1 base, J lost 8 bases, and 20 bases lay in between. Here the CDR3 reads CASSLGPLWGQGEKLFF. Written as DNA, the CDR3 is TGTGCCAGCAGCTTAGGTCCTCTTTGGGGGCAAGGGGAAAAACTGTTTTTT.

V and J are TRBV5-1 and TRBJ1-6; a weak D match, TRBD1 (6 bases). Germline V CDR1 and CDR2: SGHRS, YFSETQ. The CDR3 is 14 amino acids. V was shortened by 4 bases and J by 8 bases, with 13 bases between the two germline ends. The chain's CDR3 is CASSPPGQYSPLHF. CDR3 coding DNA: TGCGCCAGCAGCCCTCCCGGACAGTATTCACCCCTCCACTTT.

As DNA, the CDR3 is TGTGCCAGCAGGGGTGAGCGGGAGTTGAACGGGGAGCTGTTTTTT. Protein sequence: CASRGERELNGELFF. The genes are TRBV9 and TRBJ2-2; 8 bases align to TRBD2. Germline lookup yields CDR1 SGDLS and CDR2 YYNGEE. J was trimmed by 7 bases and V by 5 bases; bases with no gene match: 10. The CDR3 length is 15 residues.

The chain links TRBV27 to TRBJ1-2; 10 nucleotides line up with TRBD1. V gave up 1 base and J gave up 6 bases; unmatched junction bases: 11. From germline, CDR1 is MNHEY and CDR2 SMNVEV (reference sequence). The CDR3 consists of 17 residues. In DNA, the CDR3 is TGTGCCAGCAGTTTATATGGAGCTCGGGGGACAGGGGATGGCTACACCTTC. Protein sequence: CASSLYGARGTGDGYTF.

The chain is built from TRBV25-1 and TRBJ2-3; 14 nucleotides align to TRBD2. Germline CDR1 reads MGHDK; CDR2 reads SYGVNS. CDR3 length: 17 residues. The V segment lost 3 bases and the J segment 4 bases; nucleotides outside the gene matches: 6. The CDR3 nucleotides read TGTGCCAGCAGTGACCTGGGACTAGCGGGAGTCGCAGATACGCAGTATTTT. Translating it yields CASSDLGLAGVADTQYF.

The chain joins TRBV5-4 to TRBJ2-1; a possible D gene is TRBD1 (7 bases). Germline CDR1 and CDR2: SGHNT and YYREEE (reference sequence). This CDR3 contains 17 residues. V was shortened by 4 bases and J by 0 bases, with 17 bases between the two germline ends. The DNA of the CDR3 is TGTGCCAGCAGCCCGACAGGGAGGACAAGCTCCTACAATGAGCAGTTCTTC. It codes for CASSPTGRTSSYNEQFF.

The V call is TRBV6-1, the J call TRBJ1-1, with D maybe TRBD1 (5 bases). Trimming pared 1 base from V and 2 bases from J, leaving 11 bases between. The CDR3 is 15 residues long. From germline, CDR1 is MNHNS and CDR2 SASEGT. The CDR3 is CASSEGGYANTEAFF. In DNA, the CDR3 is TGTGCCAGCAGTGAAGGGGGCTATGCTAACACTGAAGCTTTCTTT.

The rearrangement uses TRBV7-2 and TRBJ2-5, with D possibly matching TRBD1 (6 bases). CDR1 and CDR2 (germline): SGHTA, FQGNSA. V was clipped by 4 bases and J by 0 bases, with 9 bases between them. CDR3 length: 14 amino acids. CDR3 in amino acids: CASSSGQYQETQYF. The CDR3 region has the DNA TGTGCCAGCAGCTCCGGACAGTACCAAGAGACCCAGTACTTC.

This chain links TRBV5-1 with TRBJ1-2; unclear D gene. Trimming took off 0 bases at V and 0 bases at J, with 9 bases between the two ends. The germline V gene encodes CDR1 SGHRS and CDR2 YFSETQ. This CDR3 has 15 amino acids. The CDR3 sequence: CASSLGAAANYGYTF. The CDR3 DNA reads TGCGCCAGCAGCTTGGGAGCGGCAGCTAACTATGGCTACACCTTC. The entire variable domain, with the rest obtained from reference TRBV5-1 and TRBJ1-2, is as follows: KAGVTQTPRYLIKTRGQQVTLSCSPISGHRSVSWYQQTPGQGLQFLFEYFSETQRNKGNFPGRFSGRQFSNSRSEMNVSTLELGDSALYLCASSLGAAANYGYTFGSGTRLTVV.

The rearrangement uses TRBV5-1 and TRBJ2-7, with TRBD2 identical over 7 bases. The J segment lost 4 bases and the V segment lost 1 base, leaving 11 bases of the junction unmatched. This CDR3 has 16 residues. The germline V gene encodes CDR1 SGHRS and CDR2 YFSETQ. The CDR3 loop reads CASSLYGSGTGYEQYF. The CDR3, as DNA: TGCGCCAGCAGCTTGTACGGCAGCGGGACCGGATACGAGCAGTACTTC.

The rearrangement links TRBV13 to TRBJ2-7; 9 bases agree with TRBD1. The CDR3 totals 14 residues. V lost 5 bases and J lost 1; bases outside the gene matches: 3. Germline-derived CDR1 and CDR2 are PRHDT and FYEKMQ (reference sequence). The chain's CDR3 is CASSDGTGSYEQYF. The CDR3 DNA follows: TGTGCCAGCAGCGATGGGACAGGGTCCTACGAGCAGTACTTC.

This clone was detected only a few times. The chain joins TRBV9 to TRBJ1-1; 7 bases agree with TRBD1. Unmatched junction bases numbered 6, after V lost 3 bases and J lost 4 bases. In germline, CDR1 is SGDLS, CDR2 YYNGEE. This CDR3 contains 14 residues. CDR3 sequence: CASSAQGQSTEAFF. The CDR3 nucleotides are TGTGCCAGCAGCGCACAGGGACAGTCCACTGAAGCTTTCTTT.

A word on this clone: Different DNA sequences within this sample yield the same CDR3. V is TRBV4-2 and J is TRBJ1-1; 7 bases map to TRBD1. The germline V gene has CDR1 LGHNA and CDR2 YNFKEQ. The CDR3 covers 15 residues. V lost 0 bases to trimming and J lost 1 base; unmatched junction nucleotides: 2. CDR3 DNA: TGTGCCAGCAGCCAAGAGGAGGGGGCGAACACTGAAGCTTTCTTT. Translation gives CASSQEEGANTEAFF.